This T cell receptor (beta chain) was recovered during a study of molecular identifiers for immune sequencing clone quantification. TCRdb ran MiXCR on the PCR reads and lists one entry per CDR3 protein. This sample carries more than 450,000 distinct CDR3 sequences, roughly 26% of them seen once, and the ten largest clones take around 0.79%. The CDR3 extends over 13 amino acids. V shed 8 bases and J shed 6 bases, with 16 bases lying between them. Germline lookup yields CDR1 SNHLY and CDR2 FYNNEI. The rearrangement uses TRBV2 and TRBJ1-1, with a tentative D call TRBD1 (6 bases). The sample was naive CD8+ T cells from blood, with Jurkat cell RNA spiked in. The subset: FACS-sorted CD8+CD4-CCR7+CD45RA+ naive T cells. This clonotype originated in a human donor in good health. Some libraries in this study had Jurkat cell RNA spiked in. The CDR3 region is CASPKGGEAEAFF. The DNA for the CDR3 is TGTGCCAGCCCGAAAGGGGGGGAGGCTGAAGCTTTCTTT.